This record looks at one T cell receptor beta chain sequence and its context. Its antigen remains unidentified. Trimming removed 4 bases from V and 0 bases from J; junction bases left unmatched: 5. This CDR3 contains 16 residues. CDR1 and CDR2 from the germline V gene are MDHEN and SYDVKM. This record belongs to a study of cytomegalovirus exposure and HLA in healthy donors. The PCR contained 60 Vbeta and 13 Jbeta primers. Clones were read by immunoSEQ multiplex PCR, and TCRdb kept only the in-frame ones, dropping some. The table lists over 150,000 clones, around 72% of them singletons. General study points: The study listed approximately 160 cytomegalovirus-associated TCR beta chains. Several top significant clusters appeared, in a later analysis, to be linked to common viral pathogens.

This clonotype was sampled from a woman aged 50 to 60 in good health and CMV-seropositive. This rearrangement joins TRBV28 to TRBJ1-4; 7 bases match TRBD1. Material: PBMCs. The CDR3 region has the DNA TGTGCCAGCAGTTGGCTTGGGACAGCAACTAATGAAAAACTGTTTTTT. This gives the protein CASSWLGTATNEKLFF. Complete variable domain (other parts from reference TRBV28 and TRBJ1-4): DVKVTQSSRYLVKRTGEKVFLECVQDMDHENMFWYRQDPGLGLRLIYFSYDVKMKEKGDIPEGYSVSREKKERFSLILESASTNQTSMYLCASSWLGTATNEKLFFGSGTQLSVL.